Sequencing of this T cell receptor (beta chain) was carried out in a study of blood T cell repertoires in COVID-19. The wider study: Samples of COVID-19 (acute and convalescent) were obtained from the United States, Italy and Spain.

TCRdb's table, derived via immunoSEQ multiplex PCR, lists solely in-frame clones and lacks some. The data show some 40,000 clones, more than 80% seen once. Germline trimming cut 5 bases from V and 2 bases from J; bases unmatched to any gene: 11. The germline CDR1 and CDR2 sequences are SGHVS and FNYEAQ. This CDR3 contains 16 residues. The chain has TRBV7-6 and TRBJ2-5; 7 bases map to TRBD1. Sequenced material: peripheral blood. This receptor was taken from a human donor in a cohort sampled during active or convalescent COVID-19. The donor label of this sample is uncertain. CDR3: CASSPKGQGVQETQYF. The DNA for the CDR3 is TGTGCCAGCAGCCCAAAAGGGCAGGGGGTACAAGAGACCCAGTACTTC.